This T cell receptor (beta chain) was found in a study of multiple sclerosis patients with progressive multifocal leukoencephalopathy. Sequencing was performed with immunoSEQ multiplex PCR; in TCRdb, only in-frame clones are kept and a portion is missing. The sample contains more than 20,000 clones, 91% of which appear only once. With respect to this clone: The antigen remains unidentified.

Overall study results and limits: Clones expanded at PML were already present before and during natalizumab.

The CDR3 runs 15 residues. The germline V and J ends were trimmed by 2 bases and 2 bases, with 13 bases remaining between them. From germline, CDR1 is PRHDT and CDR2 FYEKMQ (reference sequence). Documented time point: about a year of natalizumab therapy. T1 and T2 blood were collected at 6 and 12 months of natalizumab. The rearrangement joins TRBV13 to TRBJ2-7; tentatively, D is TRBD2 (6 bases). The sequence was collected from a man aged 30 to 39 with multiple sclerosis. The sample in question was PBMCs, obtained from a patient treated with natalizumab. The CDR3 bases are TGTGCCAGCAGCTTAAGTAGTAGCGGTCCCTACGAGCAGTACTTC. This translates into CASSLSSSGPYEQYF.